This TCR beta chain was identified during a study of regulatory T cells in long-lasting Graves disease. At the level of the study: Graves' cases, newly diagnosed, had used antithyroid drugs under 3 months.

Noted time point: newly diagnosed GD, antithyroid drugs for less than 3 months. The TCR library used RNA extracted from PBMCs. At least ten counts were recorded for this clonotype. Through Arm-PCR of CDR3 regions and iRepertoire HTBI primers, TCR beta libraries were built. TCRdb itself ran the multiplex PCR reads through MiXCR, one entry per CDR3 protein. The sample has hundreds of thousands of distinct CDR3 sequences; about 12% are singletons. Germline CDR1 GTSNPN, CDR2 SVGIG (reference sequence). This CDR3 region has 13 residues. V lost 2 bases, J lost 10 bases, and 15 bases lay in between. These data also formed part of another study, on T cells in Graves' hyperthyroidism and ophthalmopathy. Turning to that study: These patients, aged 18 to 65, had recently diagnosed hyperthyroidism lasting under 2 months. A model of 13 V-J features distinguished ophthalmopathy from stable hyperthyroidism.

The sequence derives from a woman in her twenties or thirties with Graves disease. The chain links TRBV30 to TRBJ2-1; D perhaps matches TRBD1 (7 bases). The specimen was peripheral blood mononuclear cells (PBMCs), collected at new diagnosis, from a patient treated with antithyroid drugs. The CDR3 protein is CAWSHLAGQEQFF. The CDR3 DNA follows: TGTGCCTGGAGTCATCTTGCGGGACAGGAGCAGTTCTTC.